The 23 T cell receptor beta chains below were found in one sample sequenced in a study of blood T cell repertoires in COVID-19. Using immunoSEQ multiplex PCR, the repertoire was profiled, and TCRdb retains in-frame clones only, with some absent. The sample includes around 92,000 clones, roughly 84% of them seen just once. Source material: peripheral blood. These receptors were collected from a woman aged 60-75 years in a cohort sampled during active or convalescent COVID-19.

Points on this clone: Mismatch with germline at one junction end may stem from a read error. V is TRBV7-7 and J is TRBJ2-5; possibly TRBD1 for D (6 bases). Germline V gene sequence: CDR1 SSHAT, CDR2 FNYEAQ (reference sequence). The CDR3 covers 14 residues. The CDR3 is CASSLGTGRETQYF. CDR3 sequence (DNA): TGTGCTAGCAGCTTAGGTACAGGGAGAGAGACCCAGTACTTC. Together with reference TRBV7-7 and TRBJ2-5, the CDR3 gives the full variable domain: GAGVSQSPRYKVTKRGQDVTLRCDPISSHATLYWYQQALGQGPEFLTYFNYEAQPDKSGLPSDRFSAERPEGSISTLTIQRTEQRDSAMYRCASSLGTGRETQYFGPGTRLLVL.

The sample holds one count of this clone. The V and J genes are TRBV10-3 and TRBJ1-5; tentative D call: TRBD1 (6 bases). V dropped 3 bases and J dropped 6 bases, with 6 bases sitting between them. Germline lookup yields CDR1 ENHRY and CDR2 SYGVKD. The length of the CDR3 is 12 residues. CDR3 DNA sequence: TGTGCCATCAGTGACAGGGGTCAGCCCCAGCATTTT. This sequence encodes CAISDRGQPQHF.

The chain has TRBV3-1 (or the pseudogene TRBV3-2) and TRBJ1-2; D is unresolved. The CDR3 length is 13 residues. V was cut by 0 bases and J by 5 bases, with 7 bases left in between. The germline gives CDR1 LGHDT, CDR2 YNNKEL (reference sequence). The CDR3 protein is CASSQDPQYGYTF. The CDR3 bases are TGTGCCAGCAGCCAAGATCCCCAGTATGGCTACACCTTC.

The chain joins TRBV5-1 to TRBJ2-1, with 8 bases matching TRBD1. J was trimmed by 2 bases and V by 3 bases; bases with no gene match: 7. The CDR3 loop spans 16 amino acids. Germline-derived CDR1 and CDR2 are SGHRS and YFSETQ. The CDR3 loop reads CASSYPRTGTYNEQFF. CDR3 in DNA: TGCGCCAGCAGCTACCCCCGGACAGGGACCTACAATGAGCAGTTCTTC.

The CDR3 here is CASSLDHWAGSQETQYF. CDR3 DNA: TGTGCCAGCAGCTTAGATCATTGGGCAGGCTCCCAAGAGACCCAGTACTTC. The V call is TRBV11-2, the J call TRBJ2-5; D not resolved. CDR1 SGHAT and CDR2 FQNNGV come from the germline V gene. The CDR3 spans 17 residues. Trimming stripped 0 bases from V and 1 base from J, with 15 bases between.

The chain links TRBV7-6 to TRBJ2-5; D uncertain. From germline, CDR1 is SGHVS and CDR2 FNYEAQ. V lost 6 bases to trimming and J lost 9 bases, with 11 bases between them. The CDR3 contains 11 residues. CDR3 protein: CASRLGEAQYF. In DNA form, the CDR3 reads TGTGCCAGCAGGCTGGGTGAGGCCCAGTACTTC.

This chain uses TRBV24-1 with TRBJ1-1, with TRBD1 matching over 10 bases. V was clipped by 4 bases and J by 4 bases; unmatched bases: 8. Germline CDR1 reads KGHDR; CDR2 reads SFDVKD. The CDR3 contains 16 residues. DNA for the CDR3: TGTGCCACCAGTGAGCGGGACAGGGGATGGTCCACTGAAGCTTTCTTT. It yields the protein CATSERDRGWSTEAFF.

The gene calls are TRBV24-1 and TRBJ2-2; no reliable D call. The V end was cut by 3 bases, the J end by 4 bases, with 11 bases between. CDR3 length equals 15 residues. In germline, CDR1 is KGHDR, CDR2 SFDVKD. CDR3: CATSDLRHSTGELFF. CDR3 DNA: TGTGCCACCAGTGATCTACGACATAGCACCGGGGAGCTGTTTTTT.

The V and J genes are TRBV3-1 (or the pseudogene TRBV3-2) and TRBJ1-2; 7 bases fit TRBD1. The V and J ends lost 1 base and 8 bases, in that order; junction bases with no gene match: 10. CDR3 length: 15 residues. Germline V lookup: CDR1 LGHDT, CDR2 YNNKEL (reference sequence). The CDR3 DNA reads TGTGCCAGCAGCCAAGTCATTCAGGGGGGTAACGGCTACACCTTC. This translates into CASSQVIQGGNGYTF.

The chain couples TRBV9 to TRBJ2-7; D might be TRBD2 (6 bases). V was pared by 4 bases and J by 9 bases, with 14 bases between. From germline, CDR1 is SGDLS and CDR2 YYNGEE. CDR3 size: 12 residues. The CDR3 bases are TGTGCCAGCAGCCCCAGCGGGTCCGCGCAGTACTTC. Protein sequence: CASSPSGSAQYF.

V usage is TRBV6-5 and J usage is TRBJ2-3; 9 bases are a match to TRBD1. The CDR3 length is 14 residues. Trimming at V came to 6 bases and at J to 6 bases, leaving 7 bases not matched to a gene. Germline-derived CDR1 and CDR2 are MNHEY and SVGAGI. The DNA of the CDR3 is TGTGCCAGCAGGGGACAGGGAACTTCGGATACGCAGTATTTT. Amino acids: CASRGQGTSDTQYF.

The V gene is TRBV7-9, the J gene TRBJ2-1; D may be TRBD1 (6 bases). Germline V CDR1 and CDR2: SEHNR, FQNEAQ (reference sequence). V lost 1 base and J lost 3, with 10 bases in between. The CDR3 spans 15 residues. The CDR3 sequence is CASSLEGTRYNEQFF. CDR3 DNA: TGTGCCAGCAGCTTAGAAGGGACACGCTACAATGAGCAGTTCTTC.

V gene TRBV9 combines with J gene TRBJ1-2, with a weak D call TRBD1 (5 bases). V lost 0 bases and J lost 4, with 10 bases in between. The germline CDR1 and CDR2 sequences are SGDLS and YYNGEE. This CDR3 has 14 residues. The CDR3 nucleotides read TGTGCCAGCAGCGTAGGGGGCGGACCCTATGGCTACACCTTC. Protein sequence: CASSVGGGPYGYTF.

The CDR3 nucleotides read TGCGCCAGCAGCCCCCGGGACAGTTTCAATGAGCAGTTCTTC. Protein: CASSPRDSFNEQFF. The chain combines TRBV5-1 with TRBJ2-1, with 7 bases lining up with TRBD1. Germline CDR1 and CDR2: SGHRS and YFSETQ. Trimming removed 4 bases from V and 6 bases from J; junction bases left unmatched: 7. The CDR3 runs to 14 residues.

The chain joins TRBV29-1 to TRBJ2-1; TRBD2 aligns across 8 bases. J was trimmed by 0 bases and V by 7 bases; bases with no gene match: 5. The CDR3 has 14 amino acids. Germline CDR1 is SQVTM and CDR2 is ANQGSEA. CDR3 sequence reads: CSAERGSSYNEQFF. CDR3 sequence (DNA): TGCAGCGCCGAGCGGGGGAGCTCCTACAATGAGCAGTTCTTC.

This sequence joins TRBV5-1 and TRBJ2-1; D is unresolved. From germline, CDR1 is SGHRS and CDR2 YFSETQ. V was trimmed by 0 bases and J by 8 bases, leaving 9 bases between them. This CDR3 contains 13 residues. Written as DNA, the CDR3 is TGCGCCAGCAGCTTGGCGTCGTTCCATGAGCAGTTCTTC. It yields the protein CASSLASFHEQFF.

The chain employs TRBV19 and TRBJ2-3; tentatively, D is TRBD2 (7 bases). CDR1 LNHDA and CDR2 SQIVND come from the germline V gene (reference sequence). V gave up 1 base and J gave up 3 bases, with 11 bases separating them. The CDR3 consists of 15 residues. The CDR3, as DNA: TGTGCCAGTAGTATAGGGGGGGGCAGGACAGATACGCAGTATTTT. Its translation: CASSIGGGRTDTQYF. Together with reference TRBV19 and TRBJ2-3, the CDR3 gives the full variable domain: DGGITQSPKYLFRKEGQNVTLSCEQNLNHDAMYWYRQDPGQGLRLIYYSQIVNDFQKGDIAEGYSVSREKKESFPLTVTSAQKNPTAFYLCASSIGGGRTDTQYFGPGTRLTVL.

V is TRBV5-8 and J is TRBJ2-1, with 11 bases lining up with TRBD2. Germline-derived CDR1 and CDR2 are SGHTS and YDEGEE. This CDR3 is 15 amino acids long. The trim removed 2 bases at V and 10 bases at J, leaving 8 bases unmatched. CDR3 bases: TGTGCCAGCAGCTTCCTAGCGGGAGGAGTAGAGGAGCAGTTCTTC. This codes for CASSFLAGGVEEQFF.

This rearrangement joins TRBV7-9 to TRBJ2-7; 8 bases are a match to TRBD2. Looked up from germline, CDR1 is SEHNR and CDR2 is FQNEAQ (reference sequence). With 2 bases clipped from V and 1 base from J, the junction kept 4 bases outside the gene matches. This CDR3 has 15 amino acids. The DNA of the CDR3 is TGTGCCAGCAGCTTACTAACTAGCGGTTCCTACGAGCAGTACTTC. This codes for CASSLLTSGSYEQYF.

CDR3 loop: CASSPRASSNYGYTF. The CDR3 nucleotides read TGTGCCAGCTCACCACGGGCCTCATCTAACTATGGCTACACCTTC. The V call is TRBV18, the J call TRBJ1-2; D unclear. The germline V gene has CDR1 KGHSH and CDR2 LQKENI. V lost 1 base and J 0 bases, leaving 9 bases between the germline ends. The CDR3 length is 15 residues. Together with reference TRBV18 and TRBJ1-2, the CDR3 gives the full variable domain: NAGVMQNPRHLVRRRGQEARLRCSPMKGHSHVYWYRQLPEEGLKFMVYLQKENIIDESGMPKERFSAEFPKEGPSILRIQQVVRGDSAAYFCASSPRASSNYGYTFGSGTRLTVV.

The rearrangement joins TRBV4-2 to TRBJ2-1; D might be TRBD2 (5 bases). Germline loops: CDR1 LGHNA, CDR2 YNFKEQ. V was pared by 4 bases and J by 3 bases, with 13 bases between. The CDR3 runs 15 residues. The chain's CDR3 is CASSPASGNYNEQFF. The CDR3 DNA reads TGTGCCAGCAGCCCGGCCAGCGGTAACTACAATGAGCAGTTCTTC.

The CDR3 bases are TGCGCCAGCAGCCCCGGACAGGGGGGGAGAGAAAAACTGTTTTTT. This gives the protein CASSPGQGGREKLFF. This chain joins TRBV5-1 and TRBJ1-4; 10 nucleotides agree with TRBD1. V gave up 4 bases and J gave up 8 bases; unmatched junction bases: 8. This CDR3 comprises 15 residues. The germline V gene encodes CDR1 SGHRS and CDR2 YFSETQ.

The gene calls are TRBV9 and TRBJ2-1; 10 positions agree with TRBD2. CDR1 SGDLS and CDR2 YYNGEE come from the germline V gene. V shed 4 bases and J 10 bases; nucleotides not matched to a gene: 14. CDR3 length: 16 amino acids. The CDR3 DNA reads TGTGCCAGCAGCTCCCCCGGGGGGACTAGCGTTGGGGAGCAGTTCTTC. This encodes CASSSPGGTSVGEQFF.